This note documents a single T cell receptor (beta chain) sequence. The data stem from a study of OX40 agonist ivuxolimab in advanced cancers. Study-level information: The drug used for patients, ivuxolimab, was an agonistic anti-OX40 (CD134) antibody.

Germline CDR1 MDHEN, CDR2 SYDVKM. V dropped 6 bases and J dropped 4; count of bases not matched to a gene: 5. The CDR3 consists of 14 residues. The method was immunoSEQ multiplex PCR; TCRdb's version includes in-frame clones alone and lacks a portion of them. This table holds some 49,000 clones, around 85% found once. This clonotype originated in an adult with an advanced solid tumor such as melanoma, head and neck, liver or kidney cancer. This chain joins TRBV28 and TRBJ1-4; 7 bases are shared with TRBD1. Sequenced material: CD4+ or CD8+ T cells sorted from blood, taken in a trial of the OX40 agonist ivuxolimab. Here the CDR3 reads CASSRRQGNEKLFF. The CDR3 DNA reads TGTGCCAGCAGCCGTAGACAGGGTAATGAAAAACTGTTTTTT.